A single sample is the source of the 16 T cell receptor beta chains below, sequenced in a study of blood T cell repertoires in COVID-19. Method: immunoSEQ multiplex PCR; TCRdb's copy keeps in-frame clones and lacks some. The sample consists of more than 90,000 clones, more than 60% of them appearing once. Material for sequencing was peripheral blood. The receptors were gathered from a man aged 50 or older with acute or convalescent COVID-19.

The chain uses TRBV28 and TRBJ2-7; 10 nucleotides match TRBD2. Unmatched junction bases numbered 6, after V lost 3 bases and J lost 4 bases. Germline lookup yields CDR1 MDHEN and CDR2 SYDVKM. There are 15 residues in the CDR3. CDR3 region: CASSFQPSGRYEQYF. The CDR3 bases are TGTGCCAGCAGTTTTCAGCCTAGCGGGAGATACGAGCAGTACTTC.

This rearrangement joins TRBV6-2 or TRBV6-3 to TRBJ1-2; no clear D. The CDR3 covers 14 residues. With 6 bases removed from V and 3 bases from J, the gap between germline ends came to 14 bases. Germline V gives CDR1 MNHEY, CDR2 SVGEGT. The chain's CDR3 is CASSPPRQHYGYTF. The CDR3 nucleotides read TGTGCCAGCAGCCCACCGAGGCAGCACTATGGCTACACCTTC.

A few counts support this clone. V and J are TRBV28 and TRBJ1-2; no firm D call. CDR1 and CDR2 from the germline V gene are MDHEN and SYDVKM. The CDR3 is made up of 14 amino acids. V dropped 8 bases and J dropped 1 base, with 14 bases sitting between them. CDR3 in DNA: TGTGCCAGCCGAACGCTACTCCTTAACTATGGCTACACCTTC. Its protein product is CASRTLLLNYGYTF.

The chain uses TRBV7-8 and TRBJ2-3, with TRBD2 identical over 8 bases. J gave up 1 base and V 3 bases, and 3 bases lay outside the gene matches. The germline CDR1 and CDR2 sequences are SGHVS and FQNEAQ. This CDR3 is built from 15 residues. As DNA, the CDR3 is TGTGCCAGCAGCTTCGCGGGGGGCGGCACAGATACGCAGTATTTT. Its protein product is CASSFAGGGTDTQYF.

This sequence joins TRBV6-5 and TRBJ2-1; D not resolved. From germline, CDR1 is MNHEY and CDR2 SVGAGI. With 7 bases removed from V and 3 bases from J, the gap between germline ends came to 10 bases. This CDR3 has 13 amino acids. The CDR3: CASMGPFYNEQFF. In nucleotides, the CDR3 is TGTGCCAGCATGGGCCCCTTCTACAATGAGCAGTTCTTC.

This chain joins TRBV19 and TRBJ2-1, with 7 bases fitting TRBD2. V was clipped by 4 bases and J by 3 bases; unmatched bases: 9. Germline values: CDR1 LNHDA, CDR2 SQIVND (reference sequence). This CDR3 region has 16 residues. CDR3 sequence reads: CASSTSGGGVYNEQFF. DNA for the CDR3: TGTGCCAGTAGTACTTCTGGCGGGGGTGTCTACAATGAGCAGTTCTTC. The full variable domain, rest sourced from reference TRBV19 and TRBJ2-1, is DGGITQSPKYLFRKEGQNVTLSCEQNLNHDAMYWYRQDPGQGLRLIYYSQIVNDFQKGDIAEGYSVSREKKESFPLTVTSAQKNPTAFYLCASSTSGGGVYNEQFFGPGTRLTVL.

The chain carries TRBV2 and TRBJ2-7; 12 bases are a match to TRBD2. V shed 7 bases and J 12 bases; nucleotides not matched to a gene: 10. Germline V gene data show CDR1 as SNHLY and CDR2 as FYNNEI. The length of the CDR3 is 13 residues. This CDR3 reads CASTGTSGLSRYF. Written as DNA, the CDR3 is TGTGCCAGCACCGGGACTAGCGGGTTGAGTAGGTACTTC. The variable domain in full, with the rest retrieved from reference TRBV2 and TRBJ2-7, is EPEVTQTPSHQVTQMGQEVILRCVPISNHLYFYWYRQILGQKVEFLVSFYNNEISEKSEIFDDQFSVERPDGSNFTLKIRSTKLEDSAMYFCASTGTSGLSRYFGPGTRLTVT.

The chain has TRBV7-3 and TRBJ1-1; D is perhaps TRBD1 (5 bases). Trimming shortened V by 5 bases and J by 5 bases, and 12 bases separated the two germline ends. The CDR3 extends over 13 amino acids. Germline loops: CDR1 SGHTA, CDR2 FQGTGA. CDR3 loop: CASSEDNWTEAFF. The CDR3 nucleotides are TGTGCCAGCAGCGAGGACAATTGGACTGAAGCTTTCTTT.

The chain carries TRBV13 and TRBJ2-3; tentative D call: TRBD2 (5 bases). CDR3 length: 15 amino acids. V dropped 5 bases and J dropped 1 base, with 13 bases sitting between them. Germline CDR1 is PRHDT and CDR2 is FYEKMQ (reference sequence). The CDR3: CASSLGVGGTDTQYF. In nucleotides, the CDR3 is TGTGCCAGCAGCCTCGGGGTGGGTGGCACAGATACGCAGTATTTT.

This chain connects TRBV28 to TRBJ1-6; D gene uncertain. Germline CDR1 MDHEN, CDR2 SYDVKM. This CDR3 is built from 15 residues. Trimming removed 3 bases at V and 9 bases at J, with 15 bases between. DNA of the CDR3: TGTGCCAGCAGTTTCACCGGAGGTGTCCTTTCACCCCTCCACTTT. Amino acid sequence: CASSFTGGVLSPLHF.

V usage is TRBV29-1 and J usage is TRBJ2-3; D is unresolved. The CDR3 totals 12 residues. V was clipped by 6 bases and J by 10 bases, with 17 bases between them. Germline values: CDR1 SQVTM, CDR2 ANQGSEA. The DNA for the CDR3 is TGCAGCGTCGTTGAGAGTCTCCCCCCGCAGTATTTT. This sequence encodes CSVVESLPPQYF.

V is TRBV7-6 and J is TRBJ2-1; 8 nucleotides match TRBD2. The germline V gene encodes CDR1 SGHVS and CDR2 FNYEAQ. Trimming took 5 bases from V and 6 from J; bases not matched to a gene: 21. This CDR3 region has 19 residues. The CDR3 reads CASSPRWSGSGSLFNEQFF. CDR3 DNA: TGTGCCAGCAGCCCACGATGGAGCGGGAGTGGGTCCTTATTCAATGAGCAGTTCTTC.

This chain connects TRBV6-1 to TRBJ2-1; 12 nucleotides match TRBD1. In germline, CDR1 is MNHNS, CDR2 SASEGT. J gave up 5 bases and V 3 bases, and 5 bases lay outside the gene matches. CDR3 length equals 16 residues. In nucleotides, the CDR3 is TGTGCCAGCAGTGAGGGACAGGGGGCATCTGACAATGAGCAGTTCTTC. Translated, it gives CASSEGQGASDNEQFF.

The V call is TRBV6-5, the J call TRBJ2-1, with 7 bases fitting TRBD2. The CDR3 consists of 14 residues. The V segment lost 4 bases and the J segment 6 bases; nucleotides outside the gene matches: 6. The V gene's germline CDR1 is MNHEY and CDR2 SVGAGI. CDR3: CASSWSGVANEQFF. CDR3 DNA: TGTGCCAGCAGTTGGAGCGGGGTGGCCAATGAGCAGTTCTTC.

CDR3 sequence reads: CAISELAGRGTQYF. CDR3 coding DNA: TGTGCCATCAGTGAACTAGCGGGCCGGGGGACCCAGTACTTC. V is TRBV10-3 and J is TRBJ2-5; the match to TRBD2 covers 9 bases. The CDR3 contains 14 residues. Germline values: CDR1 ENHRY, CDR2 SYGVKD. V was clipped by 3 bases and J by 7 bases; unmatched bases: 6.

The V and J genes are TRBV25-1 and TRBJ2-7; D is unclear. This CDR3 is built from 13 residues. The germline V gene encodes CDR1 MGHDK and CDR2 SYGVNS. Trimming left V 4 bases short and J 5 bases short, with 12 bases between. CDR3 residues: CASSGHGEDEQYF. The DNA for the CDR3 is TGTGCCAGCAGTGGCCACGGCGAGGACGAGCAGTACTTC.